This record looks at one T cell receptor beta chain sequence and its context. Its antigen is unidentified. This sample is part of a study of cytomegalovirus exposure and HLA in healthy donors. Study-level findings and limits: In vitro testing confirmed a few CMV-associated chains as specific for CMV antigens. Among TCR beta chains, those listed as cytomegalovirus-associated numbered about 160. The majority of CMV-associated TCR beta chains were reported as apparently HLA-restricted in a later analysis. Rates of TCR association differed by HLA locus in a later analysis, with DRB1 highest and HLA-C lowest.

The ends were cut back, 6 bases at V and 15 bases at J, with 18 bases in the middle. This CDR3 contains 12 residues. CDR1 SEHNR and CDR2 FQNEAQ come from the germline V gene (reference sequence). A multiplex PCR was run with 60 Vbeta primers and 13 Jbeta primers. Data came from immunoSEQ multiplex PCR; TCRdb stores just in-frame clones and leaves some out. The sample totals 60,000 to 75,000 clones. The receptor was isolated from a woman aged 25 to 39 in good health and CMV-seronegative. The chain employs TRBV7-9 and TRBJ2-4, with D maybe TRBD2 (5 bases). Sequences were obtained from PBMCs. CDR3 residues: CASSYAGDLVYF. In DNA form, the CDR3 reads TGTGCCAGCAGTTATGCCGGGGATTTGGTGTACTTC. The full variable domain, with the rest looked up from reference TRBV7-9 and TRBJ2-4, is DTGVSQNPRHKITKRGQNVTFRCDPISEHNRLYWYRQTLGQGPEFLTYFQNEAQLEKSRLLSDRFSAERPKGSFSTLEIQRTEQGDSAMYLCASSYAGDLVYFGAGTRLSVL.